This TCR beta chain was obtained from a study of T cells after yellow fever vaccination. Via MiXCR, TCRdb re-called the 5' RACE reads, giving one row per CDR3 protein. The table lists some 150,000 distinct CDR3 sequences, 8% to 13% of them singletons. In germline, CDR1 is SGHNT, CDR2 YENEEA. V lost 4 bases, J lost 5 bases, and 19 bases lay in between. The CDR3 is 16 amino acids. The genes are TRBV11-3 and TRBJ2-3, with D possibly called TRBD1 or TRBD2 (6 bases each). The source material was CD8+ T cells sorted from PBMCs, sampled 15 days after the yellow fever booster vaccination. The receptor was derived from a man younger than 35 who received the YFV17D yellow fever vaccine. The CDR3 region is CASSSRGGGPGDTQYF. CDR3 bases: TGTGCCAGCAGCTCTAGAGGTGGGGGGCCCGGAGATACGCAGTATTTT.